Reported below is one T cell receptor (beta chain). Its antigen is still unknown. These data are taken from a study of post-analysis software for immune sequencing data. Per the germline V gene, CDR1 is SGHRS and CDR2 is YFSETQ. The length of the CDR3 is 15 residues. V lost 0 bases and J lost 5, with 13 bases in between. Included in the TCR beta cDNA libraries were unique molecular identifiers. With about 0.95 to 11 million T cells as the source, some 500,000 cDNA molecules resulted. In TCRdb, the PCR reads were re-called with MiXCR into one record per CDR3 protein. The table lists hundreds of thousands of distinct CDR3 sequences, approximately 30% of them singletons. Study-level points and caveats: Relative to controls, patients had about five TRBV segments at higher frequency, with TRBV5-6, TRBV5-1 and TRBV20-1 among these. F-measure co-clustering was strong for batch-matched samples.

Sequenced input: blood. The chain recombines TRBV5-1 with TRBJ2-3, with D perhaps matching TRBD1 or TRBD2 (6 bases each). The origin of this receptor is a girl under 18 with multiple sclerosis. CDR3 sequence: CASSLDVGGVDTQYF. The DNA of the CDR3 is TGCGCCAGCAGCTTGGATGTGGGGGGCGTAGATACGCAGTATTTT.